What follows are 18 T cell receptor beta chains derived from one specimen sequenced in a study of CD8+ T cells in alopecia areata. As to treatment: oral pan-JAK inhibitor, 5-10 mg twice daily. cDNA serving as the sequencing template came from extracted, reverse transcribed RNA. Clones were sequenced by immunoSEQ multiplex PCR, and TCRdb holds only the in-frame ones, with some missing. The profile shows about 200,000 clones, 50% to 60% of them singletons. Here the sequenced sample was CD4+ T cells sorted from blood, taken at week 4, from a patient treated with tofacitinib. The receptor source for this set is a human donor with alopecia areata.

This clone appeared a few times. V gene TRBV6-6 combines with J gene TRBJ2-2, with 7 bases matching TRBD1. V gave up 5 bases and J gave up 4 bases; unmatched junction bases: 10. Germline V gene lookup returns CDR1 MNHNY and CDR2 SVGAGI (reference sequence). This CDR3 has 16 residues. The chain's CDR3 is CASSLLEGAGTGELFF. The CDR3, as DNA: TGTGCCAGCAGTCTGTTAGAGGGGGCGGGCACCGGGGAGCTGTTTTTT.

This rearrangement joins TRBV29-1 to TRBJ2-5; D may be TRBD2 (6 bases). The CDR3 loop spans 16 amino acids. V was clipped by 1 base and J by 4 bases, with 19 bases between them. Germline assignment: CDR1 SQVTM and CDR2 ANQGSEA. CDR3 DNA sequence: TGCAGCGTTGAAGGGGGCACACTAGCAGACGGAGAGACCCAGTACTTC. This sequence encodes CSVEGGTLADGETQYF.

The chain couples TRBV4-2 to TRBJ2-7, with 12 bases matching TRBD1. Germline V gives CDR1 LGHNA, CDR2 YNFKEQ. The CDR3 runs to 16 residues. V lost 2 bases to trimming and J lost 4 bases; unmatched junction nucleotides: 6. The chain's CDR3 is CASSQSPGQGAYEQYF. DNA of the CDR3: TGTGCCAGCAGCCAATCCCCGGGACAGGGGGCATACGAGCAGTACTTC.

CDR3: CAWSIQDTQYF. As DNA, the CDR3 is TGTGCCTGGAGTATTCAAGATACGCAGTATTTT. The chain is built from TRBV30 and TRBJ2-3; D not certain. The CDR3 is 11 residues long. The germline V and J ends were trimmed by 2 bases and 5 bases, with 5 bases remaining between them. Looked up from germline, CDR1 is GTSNPN and CDR2 is SVGIG (reference sequence).

The chain couples TRBV4-2 to TRBJ1-2; no firm D call. Trimming shortened V by 1 base and J by 2 bases, and 8 bases separated the two germline ends. Per germline, CDR1 LGHNA and CDR2 YNFKEQ. This CDR3 region has 14 residues. CDR3 residues: CASSQVPENYGYTF. In DNA form, the CDR3 reads TGTGCCAGCAGCCAAGTTCCAGAAAACTATGGCTACACCTTC.

The chain uses TRBV29-1 and TRBJ1-2; no definite D call. V gave up 2 bases and J gave up 6 bases, with 13 bases separating them. CDR1 is SQVTM, CDR2 ANQGSEA, per germline. This CDR3 has 13 amino acids. DNA for the CDR3: TGCAGCGTTGAATTTTGGGTCCGTAATGGCTACACCTTC. Translating it yields CSVEFWVRNGYTF.

This clone appeared a single time. The chain couples TRBV4-3 to TRBJ2-2; 10 bases align to TRBD2. J gave up 2 bases and V 4 bases, and 1 base lay outside the gene matches. The germline gives CDR1 LGHNA, CDR2 YSLEER. The CDR3 loop spans 15 amino acids. Here the CDR3 reads CASSPSGGNTGELFF. The CDR3 DNA reads as TGCGCCAGCAGCCCTAGCGGGGGCAACACCGGGGAGCTGTTTTTT.

The rearrangement uses TRBV5-1 and TRBJ2-5; tentative D call: TRBD1 (5 bases). This CDR3 contains 15 residues. Germline V gene lookup returns CDR1 SGHRS and CDR2 YFSETQ. V lost 3 bases and J lost 5, with 17 bases in between. Here the CDR3 DNA reads TGCGCCAGCAGCTCCGCCGGGCAGGGCAGTGAGACCCAGTACTTC. It encodes CASSSAGQGSETQYF. The variable domain in full, with the rest retrieved from reference TRBV5-1 and TRBJ2-5, is KAGVTQTPRYLIKTRGQQVTLSCSPISGHRSVSWYQQTPGQGLQFLFEYFSETQRNKGNFPGRFSGRQFSNSRSEMNVSTLELGDSALYLCASSSAGQGSETQYFGPGTRLLVL.

The gene calls are TRBV4-3 and TRBJ2-1; no definite D call. Germline loops: CDR1 LGHNA, CDR2 YSLEER. The CDR3 has 14 amino acids. Trimming cost V 0 bases and J 8 bases, with 11 bases left between them. The CDR3 DNA is TGCGCCAGCAGCCAAGAGAGCCTACGGCATGAGCAGTTCTTC. Translating it yields CASSQESLRHEQFF.

This clone has only one observation. The V call is TRBV29-1, the J call TRBJ1-4; unclear D gene. Germline V gene sequence: CDR1 SQVTM, CDR2 ANQGSEA. CDR3 length: 13 amino acids. With 1 base removed from V and 10 bases from J, the gap between germline ends came to 13 bases. The CDR3 nucleotides are TGCAGCGTTGAAGCCCCGGACGCGAGAAAACTGTTTTTT. Its protein product is CSVEAPDARKLFF.

There are a few counts of this clone. The chain is built from TRBV5-6 and TRBJ2-3; D could derive from TRBD1 or TRBD2 (6 bases each). CDR3 length equals 14 residues. With 0 bases removed from V and 6 bases from J, the gap between germline ends came to 11 bases. CDR1 SGHDT and CDR2 YYEEEE come from the germline V gene. CDR3: CASSLGPGADTQYF. In DNA form, the CDR3 reads TGTGCCAGCAGCTTGGGGCCGGGGGCGGATACGCAGTATTTT. Full variable domain (missing parts from reference TRBV5-6 and TRBJ2-3): DAGVTQSPTHLIKTRGQQVTLRCSPKSGHDTVSWYQQALGQGPQFIFQYYEEEERQRGNFPDRFSGHQFPNYSSELNVNALLLGDSALYLCASSLGPGADTQYFGPGTRLTVL.

The rearrangement uses TRBV7-9 and TRBJ2-2; TRBD2 aligns across 9 bases. Germline CDR1 and CDR2: SEHNR and FQNEAQ (reference sequence). V was pared by 6 bases and J by 0 bases, with 2 bases of the junction left unmatched. This CDR3 has 15 residues. The CDR3: CASRIAGANTGELFF. For the CDR3, the DNA is TGTGCCAGCAGAATAGCGGGGGCGAACACCGGGGAGCTGTTTTTT.

This clone was detected a few times. The chain carries TRBV25-1 and TRBJ2-3, with TRBD1 matching over 7 bases. The trim removed 6 bases at V and 3 bases at J, leaving 6 bases unmatched. Germline V gene lookup returns CDR1 MGHDK and CDR2 SYGVNS. The CDR3 is 14 residues long. The CDR3 protein is CASSRTGYTDTQYF. The CDR3 DNA sequence: TGTGCCAGCAGCAGGACAGGTTATACAGATACGCAGTATTTT.

The rearrangement links TRBV19 to TRBJ1-2, with D hard to call. Germline V CDR1 and CDR2: LNHDA, SQIVND (reference sequence). The CDR3 sequence is 13 residues long. V lost 7 bases to trimming and J lost 8 bases, with 17 bases between them. The CDR3: CASTPGVVGGYTF. The DNA of the CDR3 is TGTGCCAGTACCCCCGGCGTCGTGGGAGGCTACACCTTC.

This chain uses TRBV5-1 with TRBJ2-1, with 9 bases lining up with TRBD1. V dropped 2 bases and J dropped 8; count of bases not matched to a gene: 2. CDR1 is SGHRS, CDR2 YFSETQ, per germline. The CDR3 has 13 residues. The CDR3 sequence: CASSLQGADEQFF. In nucleotides, the CDR3 is TGCGCCAGCAGCTTACAGGGGGCGGATGAGCAGTTCTTC.

This chain connects TRBV29-1 to TRBJ1-2; D might be TRBD1 (5 bases). CDR1 and CDR2 (germline): SQVTM, ANQGSEA. The CDR3 is made up of 11 amino acids. The ends were cut back, 4 bases at V and 8 bases at J, with 11 bases in the middle. Here the CDR3 DNA reads TGCAGCGTTGGAAGAGGGGAAGGCTACACCTTC. Translated, it gives CSVGRGEGYTF.

The V and J genes are TRBV7-9 and TRBJ2-5; no clear D gene. V shed 3 bases and J shed 5 bases, with 10 bases lying between them. CDR1 SEHNR and CDR2 FQNEAQ come from the germline V gene (reference sequence). The CDR3 sequence is 13 residues long. CDR3 coding DNA: TGTGCCAGCAGCTTCAAACCTCGGGAGACCCAGTACTTC. Protein product: CASSFKPRETQYF.

The gene calls are TRBV2 and TRBJ2-4; 14 bases agree with TRBD2. This CDR3 spans 17 amino acids. Per the germline V gene, CDR1 is SNHLY and CDR2 is FYNNEI. J was trimmed by 4 bases and V by 6 bases; bases with no gene match: 8. The DNA of the CDR3 is TGTGCCAGCAGCGCCGGACTAGCGGGGGGCGGGAAAAACATTCAGTACTTC. Protein sequence: CASSAGLAGGGKNIQYF.